A single sample is the source of the 24 T cell receptor beta chains below, sequenced in a study of cytomegalovirus exposure and HLA in healthy donors. The PCR made use of 60 Vbeta and 13 Jbeta primers. TCRdb keeps only in-frame clones here, not all; method: immunoSEQ multiplex PCR. The sample contains roughly 180,000 clones, around 80% of which appear only once. The sample comprised PBMCs. The receptors stem from a woman under 30 in good health and CMV-seropositive.

V usage is TRBV14 and J usage is TRBJ1-3; TRBD1 might be the D (5 bases). V lost 2 bases and J 3 bases, leaving 11 bases between the germline ends. Per germline, CDR1 SGHDN and CDR2 FVKESK. The CDR3 loop spans 15 amino acids. CDR3 nucleotides: TGTGCCAGCAGCCAATACGGGGGAGGTGGAAACACCATATATTTT. Translating gives CASSQYGGGGNTIYF.

The CDR3, as DNA: TGTGCCAGCTCCCCGACAGGGTTCGGCAATCAGCCCCAGCATTTT. Residues: CASSPTGFGNQPQHF. The chain combines TRBV18 with TRBJ1-5, with TRBD1 matching 7 bases. After removal of 6 bases from V and 2 bases from J, the junction contained 7 bases not matched to a gene. Germline V gives CDR1 KGHSH, CDR2 LQKENI. This CDR3 spans 15 amino acids.

Only one count was recorded for this clone. This chain connects TRBV30 to TRBJ2-5, with 7 bases matching TRBD1. Germline values: CDR1 GTSNPN, CDR2 SVGIG (reference sequence). The V gene end was trimmed by 5 bases and the J gene end by 2 bases; junction bases not matched to a gene: 8. This CDR3 comprises 14 residues. The CDR3 sequence: CAWDEGTAQETQYF. The CDR3 bases are TGTGCCTGGGATGAGGGGACAGCTCAAGAGACCCAGTACTTC.

The chain has TRBV6-4 and TRBJ1-2, with D uncertain. V was pared by 6 bases and J by 4 bases, with 24 bases between. Germline-derived CDR1 and CDR2 are MRHNA and SNTAGT. This CDR3 is built from 17 residues. Here the CDR3 DNA reads TGTGCCAGCAGGGTACCTTGTCCAGACCCGTCGGGCTATGGCTACACCTTC. Its protein product is CASRVPCPDPSGYGYTF.

This sequence joins TRBV4-1 and TRBJ1-2, with D unresolved. Germline V gene data show CDR1 as MGHRA and CDR2 as YSYEKL. The ends were cut back, 5 bases at V and 4 bases at J, with 17 bases in the middle. The CDR3 spans 15 residues. CDR3 region: CASSVGVLSLYGYTF. The CDR3, as DNA: TGCGCCAGCAGCGTAGGAGTACTGTCCCTCTATGGCTACACCTTC.

This clone was picked up a small number of times. The chain links TRBV6-5 to TRBJ1-3; D unresolved. V was clipped by 4 bases and J by 0 bases, with 10 bases between them. The CDR3 runs 15 residues. Germline V CDR1 and CDR2: MNHEY, SVGAGI. The CDR3 DNA is TGTGCCAGCAGTTCCGGGTTCCCCTCTGGAAACACCATATATTTT. Translating gives CASSSGFPSGNTIYF.

The sample holds a few counts of this clone. The CDR3 is CASSLAHVVRPQHF. Written as DNA, the CDR3 is TGTGCCAGCAGCTTGGCCCACGTGGTACGGCCCCAGCATTTT. The chain uses TRBV7-9 and TRBJ1-5; D remains unclear. Germline CDR1 reads SEHNR; CDR2 reads FQNEAQ (reference sequence). The CDR3 is 14 amino acids. V was cut by 3 bases and J by 9 bases, with 15 bases left in between.

This clone occurred a few times. The J gene is TRBJ1-1, the V gene TRBV29-1; D uncertain. The CDR3 covers 10 residues. Per the germline V gene, CDR1 is SQVTM and CDR2 is ANQGSEA. Trimming left V 8 bases short and J 2 bases short, with 6 bases between. The CDR3 here is CSTLNTEAFF. The CDR3 DNA reads TGCAGCACTCTCAACACTGAAGCTTTCTTT.

The genes are TRBV7-9 and TRBJ2-1; 11 positions agree with TRBD1. Germline V gene lookup returns CDR1 SEHNR and CDR2 FQNEAQ (reference sequence). The CDR3 extends over 15 amino acids. Germline trimming cut 5 bases from V and 6 bases from J; bases unmatched to any gene: 6. The CDR3, as DNA: TGTGCCAGCAGCCCAGGGACAGGGGGATTCAATGAGCAGTTCTTC. Its translation: CASSPGTGGFNEQFF. Drawing the rest from reference TRBV7-9 and TRBJ2-1, the complete variable domain is DTGVSQNPRHKITKRGQNVTFRCDPISEHNRLYWYRQTLGQGPEFLTYFQNEAQLEKSRLLSDRFSAERPKGSFSTLEIQRTEQGDSAMYLCASSPGTGGFNEQFFGPGTRLTVL.

The gene calls are TRBV4-3 and TRBJ1-5, with TRBD1 identical over 9 bases. Germline V gene sequence: CDR1 LGHNA, CDR2 YSLEER. This CDR3 comprises 19 residues. The V and J ends lost 0 bases and 2 bases, in that order; junction bases with no gene match: 11. CDR3 DNA: TGCGCCAGCAGCCAAGATCAAAAGGACAGGGGCCATTGCAATCAGCCCCAGCATTTT. Amino acids: CASSQDQKDRGHCNQPQHF.

This chain connects TRBV7-3 to TRBJ2-2; 8 bases agree with TRBD1. This CDR3 spans 15 amino acids. Germline CDR1 SGHTA, CDR2 FQGTGA. V gave up 5 bases and J gave up 5 bases; unmatched junction bases: 7. The CDR3, as DNA: TGTGCCAGCAGCGCCGGGACAGGCGGTACCGGGGAGCTGTTTTTT. Protein product: CASSAGTGGTGELFF. Full variable domain (remainder filled in from reference TRBV7-3 and TRBJ2-2): GAGVSQTPSNKVTEKGKYVELRCDPISGHTALYWYRQSLGQGPEFLIYFQGTGAADDSGLPNDRFFAVRPEGSVSTLKIQRTERGDSAVYLCASSAGTGGTGELFFGEGSRLTVL.

The V gene is TRBV11-2, the J gene TRBJ1-5; 8 bases match TRBD1. CDR3 size: 15 residues. The junction had 14 bases not matched to a gene; V was cut back by 5 bases and J by 11 bases. From germline, CDR1 is SGHAT and CDR2 FQNNGV. In nucleotides, the CDR3 is TGTGCCAGCAGCCCGAGGACAGGGTCACCGGGGGCCCAGCATTTT. This sequence encodes CASSPRTGSPGAQHF.

This chain joins TRBV6-1 and TRBJ2-3, with 8 bases lining up with TRBD2. This CDR3 is 15 amino acids long. CDR1 is MNHNS and CDR2 is SASEGT in the germline V gene. Trimming took 3 bases from V and 4 from J; bases not matched to a gene: 6. This CDR3 is CASSDQAGAPDTQYF. Here the CDR3 DNA reads TGTGCCAGCAGTGATCAAGCGGGGGCTCCAGATACGCAGTATTTT.

The V call is TRBV6-5, the J call TRBJ1-3; perhaps TRBD1 as D (5 bases). Germline loops: CDR1 MNHEY, CDR2 SVGAGI. The CDR3 sequence is 15 residues long. Trimming removed 0 bases from V and 4 bases from J, with 10 bases in between. The CDR3 loop reads CASSYSWTRGNTIYF. CDR3 coding DNA: TGTGCCAGCAGTTACTCTTGGACAAGAGGAAACACCATATATTTT.

V gene TRBV13 combines with J gene TRBJ1-1, with D perhaps matching TRBD1 (5 bases). CDR1 is PRHDT and CDR2 is FYEKMQ in the germline V gene (reference sequence). The V end lost 5 bases, the J end lost 1 base, and 11 bases lay between the germline ends. CDR3 size: 14 residues. In DNA form, the CDR3 reads TGTGCCAGCAGCACCCAGGGTCCGAACACTGAAGCTTTCTTT. It translates to CASSTQGPNTEAFF.

V usage is TRBV27 and J usage is TRBJ1-1; maybe TRBD1 (6 bases). The germline CDR1 and CDR2 sequences are MNHEY and SMNVEV (reference sequence). This CDR3 spans 14 amino acids. Trimming cost V 0 bases and J 6 bases, with 11 bases left between them. Written as DNA, the CDR3 is TGTGCCAGCAGTTTATCGGAAGGGGGTTCTGAAGCTTTCTTT. This translates into CASSLSEGGSEAFF.

The V and J genes are TRBV6-4 and TRBJ2-3; tentatively, D is TRBD2 (5 bases). Trimming removed 3 bases from V and 5 bases from J, with 12 bases in between. This CDR3 is 14 amino acids long. The germline gives CDR1 MRHNA, CDR2 SNTAGT. CDR3: CASSEAGGRDTQYF. The CDR3 DNA reads as TGTGCCAGCAGTGAGGCGGGTGGGAGAGATACGCAGTATTTT.

The J gene is TRBJ2-7, the V gene TRBV19, with 12 bases aligning to TRBD2. This CDR3 contains 15 residues. The V gene's germline CDR1 is LNHDA and CDR2 SQIVND (reference sequence). With V trimmed by 3 bases and J by 4 bases, 4 bases remained unmatched. CDR3 sequence reads: CASSIQLAGGYEQYF. CDR3 sequence (DNA): TGTGCCAGTAGTATTCAGCTAGCGGGGGGGTACGAGCAGTACTTC.

The CDR3 loop is CASSKGSRDYGYTF. The CDR3 DNA reads TGTGCCAGCAGCAAGGGAAGCAGGGACTATGGCTACACCTTC. The rearrangement links TRBV5-6 to TRBJ1-2, with a weak D call TRBD1 (5 bases). The V gene lost 4 bases and the J gene lost 3 bases, with 13 bases spanning the gap. The germline V gene encodes CDR1 SGHDT and CDR2 YYEEEE. There are 14 residues in the CDR3.

The rearrangement links TRBV11-2 to TRBJ2-3, with D perhaps TRBD2 (6 bases). The germline V gene encodes CDR1 SGHAT and CDR2 FQNNGV. Trimming left V 1 base short and J 4 bases short, with 12 bases between. This CDR3 has 15 residues. The CDR3 coding sequence is TGTGCCAGCAGCTTAGTGGGGACTCTAGCAGATACGCAGTATTTT. Protein sequence: CASSLVGTLADTQYF.

This chain uses TRBV27 with TRBJ2-7; 8 nucleotides line up with TRBD1. The CDR3 spans 17 residues. V lost 7 bases to trimming and J lost 2 bases; unmatched junction nucleotides: 16. The V gene's germline CDR1 is MNHEY and CDR2 SMNVEV (reference sequence). CDR3 nucleotide sequence: TGTGCCAGCAAAATCCGCTGGACAGGGATCAGTACCTACGAGCAGTACTTC. It specifies CASKIRWTGISTYEQYF.

V is TRBV29-1 and J is TRBJ2-7; possible D gene TRBD2, 5 bases. Trimming left V 5 bases short and J 3 bases short, with 14 bases between. Germline V CDR1 and CDR2: SQVTM, ANQGSEA. This CDR3 region has 13 residues. The DNA of the CDR3 is TGCAGCGTTCTTTCTGGACTCCACTACGAGCAGTACTTC. This gives the protein CSVLSGLHYEQYF.

The chain has TRBV19 and TRBJ2-1; TRBD2 is a possible D gene (6 bases). The CDR3 extends over 14 amino acids. Germline V lookup: CDR1 LNHDA, CDR2 SQIVND (reference sequence). The V end lost 4 bases, the J end lost 8 bases, and 15 bases lay between the germline ends. The CDR3 bases are TGTGCCAGTAGTACCACGGGCGGGACCCATGAGCAGTTCTTC. Amino acids: CASSTTGGTHEQFF. Variable domain in full (rest from reference TRBV19 and TRBJ2-1): DGGITQSPKYLFRKEGQNVTLSCEQNLNHDAMYWYRQDPGQGLRLIYYSQIVNDFQKGDIAEGYSVSREKKESFPLTVTSAQKNPTAFYLCASSTTGGTHEQFFGPGTRLTVL.

Only a few counts were recorded for this clone. The gene calls are TRBV6-5 and TRBJ1-2; 7 nucleotides match TRBD1. V gave up 6 bases and J gave up 3 bases; unmatched junction bases: 4. Germline V gene data show CDR1 as MNHEY and CDR2 as SVGAGI. This CDR3 has 13 residues. CDR3 amino acids: CASRSRGYYGYTF. The CDR3 coding sequence is TGTGCCAGCAGGAGCAGGGGGTACTATGGCTACACCTTC.